The 2 T cell receptor beta chains presented below share a single source sample, sequenced in a study of blood T cell repertoires in COVID-19. Libraries were prepared by immunoSEQ multiplex PCR; TCRdb keeps only in-frame clonotypes and omits some of them. This table holds 180,000 or so clones, more than 75% found once. Sequenced material: peripheral blood. Receptor source: a person aged 70 to 85 with COVID-19, enrolled during active disease.

V gene TRBV4-1 combines with J gene TRBJ2-1; TRBD1 agrees at 8 bases. The germline V gene has CDR1 MGHRA and CDR2 YSYEKL. The CDR3 length is 15 residues. The V segment lost 1 base and the J segment 7 bases; nucleotides outside the gene matches: 6. The CDR3 DNA reads as TGCGCCAGCAGCCAAGGAGGACAGGGTGGTAATGAGCAGTTCTTC. Encoded protein: CASSQGGQGGNEQFF.

This chain links TRBV6-5 with TRBJ2-2; D not certain. Germline V gene lookup returns CDR1 MNHEY and CDR2 SVGAGI. The V end lost 6 bases, the J end lost 1 base, and 9 bases lay between the germline ends. This CDR3 is built from 14 residues. CDR3 amino acids: CASRFYGNTGELFF. The DNA for the CDR3 is TGTGCCAGCAGGTTCTACGGGAACACCGGGGAGCTGTTTTTT.